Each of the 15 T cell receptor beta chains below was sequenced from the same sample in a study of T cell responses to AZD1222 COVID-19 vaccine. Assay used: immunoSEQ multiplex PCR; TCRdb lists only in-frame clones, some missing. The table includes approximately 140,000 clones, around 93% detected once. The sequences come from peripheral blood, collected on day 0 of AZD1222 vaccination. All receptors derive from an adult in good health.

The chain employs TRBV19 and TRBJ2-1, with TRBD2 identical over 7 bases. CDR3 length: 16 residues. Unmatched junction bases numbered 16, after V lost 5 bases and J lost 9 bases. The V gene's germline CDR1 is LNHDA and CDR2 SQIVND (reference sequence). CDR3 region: CASSRDYPYPPREQFF. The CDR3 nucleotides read TGTGCCAGTAGTCGGGACTACCCTTACCCTCCTCGTGAGCAGTTCTTC.

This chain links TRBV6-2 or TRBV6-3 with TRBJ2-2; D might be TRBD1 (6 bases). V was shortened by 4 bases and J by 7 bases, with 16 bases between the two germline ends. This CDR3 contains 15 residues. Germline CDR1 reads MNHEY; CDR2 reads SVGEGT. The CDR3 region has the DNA TGTGCCAGCAGTTCCTACAGTACAGGGAGCGGGGAGCTGTTTTTT. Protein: CASSSYSTGSGELFF.

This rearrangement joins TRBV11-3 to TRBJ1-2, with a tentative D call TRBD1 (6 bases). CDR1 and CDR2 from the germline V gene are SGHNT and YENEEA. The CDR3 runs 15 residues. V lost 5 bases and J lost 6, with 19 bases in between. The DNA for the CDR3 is TGTGCCAGCAGCAAGATTTCCAGGGGCGCGGATGGCTACACCTTC. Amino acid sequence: CASSKISRGADGYTF.

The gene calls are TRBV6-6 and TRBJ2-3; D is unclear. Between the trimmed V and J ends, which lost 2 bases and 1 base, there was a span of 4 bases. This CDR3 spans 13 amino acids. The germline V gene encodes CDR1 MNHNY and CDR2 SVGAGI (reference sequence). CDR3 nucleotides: TGTGCCAGCAGTTACAAGGGCACAGATACGCAGTATTTT. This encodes CASSYKGTDTQYF.

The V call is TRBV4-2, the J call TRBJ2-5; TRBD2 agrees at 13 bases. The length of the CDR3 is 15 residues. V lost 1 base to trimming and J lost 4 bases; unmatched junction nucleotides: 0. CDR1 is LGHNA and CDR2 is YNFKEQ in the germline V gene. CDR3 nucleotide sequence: TGTGCCAGCAGCCAAGGACTAGCGGGAGGAGAGACCCAGTACTTC. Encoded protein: CASSQGLAGGETQYF.

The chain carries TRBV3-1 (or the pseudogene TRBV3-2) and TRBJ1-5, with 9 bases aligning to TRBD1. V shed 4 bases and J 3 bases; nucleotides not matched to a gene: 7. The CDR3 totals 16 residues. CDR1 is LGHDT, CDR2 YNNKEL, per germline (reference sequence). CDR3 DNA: TGTGCCAGCAGCCCACCCGGGACAGGGACCAATCAGCCCCAGCATTTT. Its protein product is CASSPPGTGTNQPQHF.

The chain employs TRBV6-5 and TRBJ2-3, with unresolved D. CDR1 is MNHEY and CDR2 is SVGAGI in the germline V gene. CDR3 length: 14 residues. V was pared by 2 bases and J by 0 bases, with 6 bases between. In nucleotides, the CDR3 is TGTGCCAGCAGTTACAGCGCCAGCACAGATACGCAGTATTTT. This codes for CASSYSASTDTQYF.

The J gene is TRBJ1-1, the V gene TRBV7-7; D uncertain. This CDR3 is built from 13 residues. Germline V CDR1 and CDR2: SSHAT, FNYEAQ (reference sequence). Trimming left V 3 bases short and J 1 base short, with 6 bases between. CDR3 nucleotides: TGTGCCAGCAGCTTTCCACAGAACACTGAAGCTTTCTTT. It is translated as CASSFPQNTEAFF.

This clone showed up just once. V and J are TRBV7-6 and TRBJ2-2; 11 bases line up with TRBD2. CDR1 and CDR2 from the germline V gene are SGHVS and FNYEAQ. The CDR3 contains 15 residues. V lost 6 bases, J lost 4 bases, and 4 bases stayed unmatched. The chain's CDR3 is CASRGLADPTGELFF. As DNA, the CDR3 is TGTGCCAGCAGGGGACTAGCGGACCCCACCGGGGAGCTGTTTTTT. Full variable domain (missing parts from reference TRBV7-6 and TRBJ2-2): GAGVSQSPRYKVTKRGQDVALRCDPISGHVSLYWYRQALGQGPEFLTYFNYEAQQDKSGLPNDRFSAERPEGSISTLTIQRTEQRDSAMYRCASRGLADPTGELFFGEGSRLTVL.

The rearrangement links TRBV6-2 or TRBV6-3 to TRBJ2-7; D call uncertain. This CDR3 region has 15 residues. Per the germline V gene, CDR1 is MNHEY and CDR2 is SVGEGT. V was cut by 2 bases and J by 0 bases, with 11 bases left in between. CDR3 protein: CASSYGDVSSYEQYF. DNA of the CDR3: TGTGCCAGCAGTTACGGGGATGTTAGCTCCTACGAGCAGTACTTC.

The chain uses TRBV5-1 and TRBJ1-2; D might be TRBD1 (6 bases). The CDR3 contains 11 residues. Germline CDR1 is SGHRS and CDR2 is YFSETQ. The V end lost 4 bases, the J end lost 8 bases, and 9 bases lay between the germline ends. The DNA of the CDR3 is TGCGCCAGCAGCCGTGACAGGGGCTACACCTTC. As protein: CASSRDRGYTF. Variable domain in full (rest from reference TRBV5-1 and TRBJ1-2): KAGVTQTPRYLIKTRGQQVTLSCSPISGHRSVSWYQQTPGQGLQFLFEYFSETQRNKGNFPGRFSGRQFSNSRSEMNVSTLELGDSALYLCASSRDRGYTFGSGTRLTVV.

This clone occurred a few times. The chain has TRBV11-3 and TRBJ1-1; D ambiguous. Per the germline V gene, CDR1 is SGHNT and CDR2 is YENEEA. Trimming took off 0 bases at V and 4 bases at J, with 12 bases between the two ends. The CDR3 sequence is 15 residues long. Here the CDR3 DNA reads TGTGCCAGCAGCTTAGATTTCGCCAGTCTCACTGAAGCTTTCTTT. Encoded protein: CASSLDFASLTEAFF.

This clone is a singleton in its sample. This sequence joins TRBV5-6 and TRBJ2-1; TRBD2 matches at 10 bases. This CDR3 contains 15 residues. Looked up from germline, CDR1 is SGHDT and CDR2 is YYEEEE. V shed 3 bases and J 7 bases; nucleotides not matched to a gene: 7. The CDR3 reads CASSSGGLAPNEQFF. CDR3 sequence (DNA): TGTGCCAGCAGCTCGGGGGGACTAGCGCCGAATGAGCAGTTCTTC.

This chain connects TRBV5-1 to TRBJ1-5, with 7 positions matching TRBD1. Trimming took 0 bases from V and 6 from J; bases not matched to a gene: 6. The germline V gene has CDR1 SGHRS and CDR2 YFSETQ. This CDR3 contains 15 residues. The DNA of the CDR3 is TGCGCCAGCAGCTTGGGACAGGGAGTGGCTCAGCCCCAGCATTTT. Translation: CASSLGQGVAQPQHF.

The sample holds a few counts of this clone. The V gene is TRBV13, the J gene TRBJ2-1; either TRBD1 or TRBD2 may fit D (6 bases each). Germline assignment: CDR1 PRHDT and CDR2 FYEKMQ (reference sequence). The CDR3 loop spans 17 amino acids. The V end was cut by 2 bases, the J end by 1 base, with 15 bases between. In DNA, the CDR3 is TGTGCCAGCAGCTTATATGTGGGGGGCCTGTCCTACAATGAGCAGTTCTTC. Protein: CASSLYVGGLSYNEQFF. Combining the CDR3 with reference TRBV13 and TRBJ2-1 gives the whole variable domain AAGVIQSPRHLIKEKRETATLKCYPIPRHDTVYWYQQGPGQDPQFLISFYEKMQSDKGSIPDRFSAQQFSDYHSELNMSSLELGDSALYFCASSLYVGGLSYNEQFFGPGTRLTVL.